These T cell receptor beta chains were read from a single sample in a study of post-analysis software for immune sequencing data. TCRdb fed the PCR reads into MiXCR, producing one record per CDR3 protein. The table has about 760,000 distinct CDR3 sequences, less than 35% seen once. The sequenced sample consisted of blood. Receptors originate from a girl between 5 and 17 years old with multiple sclerosis. The CDR3 runs from the conserved cysteine through the conserved F or W. Expanded clones are given a class, and other clones once, few, many or no size at all.

V gene	J gene	CDR3 length	clone size	CDR3 protein
TRBV2	TRBJ1-2	12	-	CATQGAGYGYTF
TRBV29-1	TRBJ2-7	11	-	CSAGRTYEQYF
TRBV5-1	TRBJ1-1	15	-	CASSSRARVNTEAFF
TRBV20-1	TRBJ2-3	17	once	CSASGGLAGGSTDTQYF
TRBV28	TRBJ1-2	20	-	CASSLNPLPVPGLQNYGYTF
TRBV20-1	TRBJ2-7	15	-	CSADRGAESDNEQYF
TRBV2	TRBJ2-7	15	-	CASSERLGLTYEQYF
TRBV3-1	TRBJ1-2	15	-	CASSQDGVYGYGYTF
TRBV6-6	TRBJ2-5	13	-	CASRGGGQETQYF
TRBV9	TRBJ1-1	15	-	CASSVGTSGEPEAFF
TRBV7-2	TRBJ1-2	15	many	CASSLVSGSNYGYTF
TRBV6-2/TRBV6-3	TRBJ2-3	15	few	CASSYPAGGWDTQYF
TRBV6-5	TRBJ1-2	12	few	CASRVRGNGYTF
TRBV6-2/TRBV6-3	TRBJ2-1	17	-	CASFLGGPSGTYNEQFF
TRBV12-5	TRBJ2-1	15	-	CASGSGQSSYNEQFF
TRBV19	TRBJ2-1	18	few	CASSITGRRLSSYNEQFF
TRBV11-2	TRBJ2-5	13	-	CASSTILGATQYF
TRBV20-1	TRBJ2-5	14	many	CSVSPGSGEETQYF
TRBV20-1	TRBJ1-5	13	-	CSARHRGNQPQHF
TRBV20-1	TRBJ2-7	13	-	CSASGGTHYEQYF
TRBV6-6	TRBJ1-1	12	-	CASSSLVAEAFF
TRBV7-2	TRBJ2-1	10	many	CASSLNRQFF
TRBV9	TRBJ2-7	16	-	CASSGMDRSPFYEQYF
TRBV2	TRBJ2-6	15	few	CASRVDNSGANVLTF
TRBV20-1	TRBJ2-3	15	few	CSAGSFQGSTDTQYF
TRBV27	TRBJ2-6	12	once	CASNSGADVLTF
TRBV6-5	TRBJ1-5	13	-	CASSRQGDQPQHF
TRBV20-1	TRBJ2-1	20	-	CSASQSRWASEAGGEGEQFF
TRBV6-5	TRBJ2-6	14	-	CASSRQGGANVLTF
TRBV5-1	TRBJ2-5	13	-	CASGRLLQETQYF
TRBV10-1	TRBJ2-7	14	-	CASREATAPYEQYF
TRBV29-1	TRBJ2-1	14	-	CSVCCHTDYNEQFF
TRBV20-1	TRBJ2-3	15	-	CSATRGGSLTDTQYF
TRBV6-5	TRBJ2-5	14	many	CASSRSTVGETQYF
TRBV2	TRBJ2-7	15	few	CASTPPDGSSYEQYF
TRBV5-1	TRBJ2-7	16	many	CASSPQGRAHAYEQYF
TRBV4-3	TRBJ1-2	17	few	CASSQVIQGARNYGYTF
TRBV25-1	TRBJ2-5	16	-	CASSDRLGRAGETQYF
TRBV7-2	TRBJ2-7	14	few	CASRPTGYAYEQYF
TRBV2	TRBJ1-1	14	-	CASNSGGRDTEAFF
TRBV20-1	-	17	-	CSARDHRAGGPHNEQYF
TRBV5-1	TRBJ2-5	16	few	CASVEYRGESEETQYF